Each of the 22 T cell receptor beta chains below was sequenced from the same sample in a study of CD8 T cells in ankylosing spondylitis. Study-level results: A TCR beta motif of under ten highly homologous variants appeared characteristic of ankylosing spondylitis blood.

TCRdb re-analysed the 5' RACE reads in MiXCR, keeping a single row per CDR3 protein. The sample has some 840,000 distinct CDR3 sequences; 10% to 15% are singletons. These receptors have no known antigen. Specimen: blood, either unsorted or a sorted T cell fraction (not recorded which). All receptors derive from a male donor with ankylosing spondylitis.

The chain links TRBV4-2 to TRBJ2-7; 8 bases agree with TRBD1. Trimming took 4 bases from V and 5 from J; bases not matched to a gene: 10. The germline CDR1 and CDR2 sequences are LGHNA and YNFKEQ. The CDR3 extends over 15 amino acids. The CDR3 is CASSRGGQGYDEQYF. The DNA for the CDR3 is TGTGCCAGCAGCCGAGGTGGACAGGGATACGACGAGCAGTACTTC.

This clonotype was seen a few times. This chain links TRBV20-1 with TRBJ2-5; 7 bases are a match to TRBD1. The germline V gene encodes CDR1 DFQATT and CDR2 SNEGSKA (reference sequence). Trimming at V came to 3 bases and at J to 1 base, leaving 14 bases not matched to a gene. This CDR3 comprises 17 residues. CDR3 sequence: CSASPFYRGSLQETQYF. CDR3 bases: TGCAGTGCTAGTCCCTTTTACAGGGGAAGCCTCCAAGAGACCCAGTACTTC.

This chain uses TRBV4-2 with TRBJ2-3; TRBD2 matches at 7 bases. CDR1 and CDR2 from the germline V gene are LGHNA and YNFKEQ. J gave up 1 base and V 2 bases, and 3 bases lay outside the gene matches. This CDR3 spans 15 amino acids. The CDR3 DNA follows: TGTGCCAGCAGCCAACCTAGCGGTCGCACAGATACGCAGTATTTT. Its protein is CASSQPSGRTDTQYF.

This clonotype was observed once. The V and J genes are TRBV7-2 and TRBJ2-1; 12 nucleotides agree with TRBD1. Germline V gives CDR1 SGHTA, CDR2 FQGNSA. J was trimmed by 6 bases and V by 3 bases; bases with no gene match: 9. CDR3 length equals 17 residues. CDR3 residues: CASSFYTGTGGINEQFF. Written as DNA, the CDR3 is TGTGCCAGCAGCTTCTATACCGGGACAGGGGGCATCAATGAGCAGTTCTTC.

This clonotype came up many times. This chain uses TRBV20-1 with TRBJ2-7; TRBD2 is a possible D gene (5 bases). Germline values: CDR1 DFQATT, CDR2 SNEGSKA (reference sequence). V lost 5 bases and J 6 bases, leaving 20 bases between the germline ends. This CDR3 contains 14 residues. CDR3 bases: TGCAGTGCTCTTAGGACTCAATCTGGGTCCGAGCAGTACTTC. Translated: CSALRTQSGSEQYF.

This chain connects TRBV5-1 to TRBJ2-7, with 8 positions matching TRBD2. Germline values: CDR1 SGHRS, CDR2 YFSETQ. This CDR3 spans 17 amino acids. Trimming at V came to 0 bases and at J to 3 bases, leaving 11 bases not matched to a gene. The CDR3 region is CASSLGTSGRGDYEQYF. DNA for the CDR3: TGCGCCAGCAGCTTGGGGACGAGCGGGAGAGGAGACTACGAGCAGTACTTC.

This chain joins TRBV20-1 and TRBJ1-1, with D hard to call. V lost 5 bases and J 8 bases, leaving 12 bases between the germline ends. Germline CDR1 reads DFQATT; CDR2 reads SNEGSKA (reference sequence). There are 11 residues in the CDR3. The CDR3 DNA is TGCAGTGCTGCGACGGGATCAGAAGCTTTCTTT. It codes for CSAATGSEAFF.

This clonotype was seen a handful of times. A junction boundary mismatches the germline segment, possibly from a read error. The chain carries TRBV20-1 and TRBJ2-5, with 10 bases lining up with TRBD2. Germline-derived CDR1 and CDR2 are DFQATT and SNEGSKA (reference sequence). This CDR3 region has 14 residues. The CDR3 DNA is TGCAGTGCCAACATAGCGGGAGGACGAGAGAGCCAGTACTTC. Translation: CSANIAGGRESQYF.

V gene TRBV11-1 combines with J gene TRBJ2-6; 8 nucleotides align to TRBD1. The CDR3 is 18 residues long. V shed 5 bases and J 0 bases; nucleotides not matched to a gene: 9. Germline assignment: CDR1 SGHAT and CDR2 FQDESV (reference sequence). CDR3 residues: CASSGPDRASSGANVLTF. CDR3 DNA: TGTGCCAGCAGCGGCCCGGACAGGGCTAGCTCTGGGGCCAACGTCCTGACTTTC.

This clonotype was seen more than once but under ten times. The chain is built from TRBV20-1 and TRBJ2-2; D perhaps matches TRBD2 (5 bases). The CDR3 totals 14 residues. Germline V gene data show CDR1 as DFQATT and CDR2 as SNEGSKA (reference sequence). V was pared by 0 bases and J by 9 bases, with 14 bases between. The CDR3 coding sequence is TGCAGTGCTAGAGATTTGGAGGCGCGCAGGGAGCTGTTTTTT. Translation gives CSARDLEARRELFF.

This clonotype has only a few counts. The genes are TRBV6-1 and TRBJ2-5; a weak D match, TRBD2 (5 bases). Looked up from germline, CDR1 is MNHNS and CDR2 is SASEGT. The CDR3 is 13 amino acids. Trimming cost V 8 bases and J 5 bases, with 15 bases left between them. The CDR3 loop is CASHGVARETQYF. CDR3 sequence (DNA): TGTGCCAGCCACGGGGTTGCTAGGGAGACCCAGTACTTC.

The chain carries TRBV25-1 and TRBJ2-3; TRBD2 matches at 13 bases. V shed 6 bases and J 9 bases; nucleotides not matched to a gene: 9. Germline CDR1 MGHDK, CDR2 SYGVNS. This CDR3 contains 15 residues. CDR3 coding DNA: TGTGCCAGCAGCCGCGGACTAGCGGGAGACAGCACGCAGTATTTT. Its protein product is CASSRGLAGDSTQYF.

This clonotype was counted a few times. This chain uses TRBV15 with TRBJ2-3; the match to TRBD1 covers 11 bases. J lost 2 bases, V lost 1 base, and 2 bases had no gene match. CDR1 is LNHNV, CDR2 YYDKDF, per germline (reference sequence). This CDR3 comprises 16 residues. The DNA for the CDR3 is TGTGCCACCAGCAGAGGGGACAGGGGGTACACAGATACGCAGTATTTT. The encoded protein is CATSRGDRGYTDTQYF.

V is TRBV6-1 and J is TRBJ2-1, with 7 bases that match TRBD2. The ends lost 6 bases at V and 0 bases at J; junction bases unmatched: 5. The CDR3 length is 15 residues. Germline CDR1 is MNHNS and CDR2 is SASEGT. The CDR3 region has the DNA TGTGCCAGCAGCCGGGAGGCCTACTCCTACAATGAGCAGTTCTTC. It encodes CASSREAYSYNEQFF.

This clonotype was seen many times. The CDR3 spells CASSLTGEAYEQYF. CDR3 nucleotides: TGCGCCAGCAGTTTAACAGGGGAGGCCTACGAGCAGTACTTC. V gene TRBV5-1 combines with J gene TRBJ2-7; D is perhaps TRBD1 (7 bases). In germline, CDR1 is SGHRS, CDR2 YFSETQ. The CDR3 has 14 residues. V shed 5 bases and J shed 2 bases, with 14 bases lying between them.

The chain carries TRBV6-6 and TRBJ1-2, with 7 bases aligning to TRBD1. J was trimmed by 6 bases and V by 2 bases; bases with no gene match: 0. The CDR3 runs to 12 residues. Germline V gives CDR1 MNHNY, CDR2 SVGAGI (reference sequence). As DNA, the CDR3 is TGTGCCAGCAGTTACGGGACAGATGGCTACACCTTC. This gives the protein CASSYGTDGYTF.

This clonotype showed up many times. The CDR3 loop reads CASSLQGTTKNIQYF. CDR3 DNA: TGTGCCAGCAGCTTACAGGGAACGACCAAAAACATTCAGTACTTC. The chain has TRBV7-2 and TRBJ2-4, with TRBD1 as a possible D gene (5 bases). V gave up 2 bases and J gave up 2 bases, with 10 bases separating them. The CDR3 loop spans 15 amino acids. Germline V lookup: CDR1 SGHTA, CDR2 FQGNSA. The full variable domain, its missing parts supplied by reference TRBV7-2 and TRBJ2-4, is GAGVSQSPSNKVTEKGKDVELRCDPISGHTALYWYRQSLGQGLEFLIYFQGNSAPDKSGLPSDRFSAERTGGSVSTLTIQRTQQEDSAVYLCASSLQGTTKNIQYFGAGTRLSVL.

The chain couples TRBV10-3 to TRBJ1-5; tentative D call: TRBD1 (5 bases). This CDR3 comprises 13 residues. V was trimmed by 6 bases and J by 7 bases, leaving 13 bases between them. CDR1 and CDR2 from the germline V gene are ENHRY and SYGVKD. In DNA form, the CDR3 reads TGTGCCATCAGCACCCAGGGAATACAGCCCCAGCATTTT. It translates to CAISTQGIQPQHF.

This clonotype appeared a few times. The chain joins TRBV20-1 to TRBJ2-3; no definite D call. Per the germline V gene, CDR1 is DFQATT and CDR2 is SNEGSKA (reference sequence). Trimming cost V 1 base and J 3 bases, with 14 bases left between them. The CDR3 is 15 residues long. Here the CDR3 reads CSARGRPPKTDTQYF. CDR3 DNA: TGCAGTGCTAGAGGACGACCACCTAAGACAGATACGCAGTATTTT.

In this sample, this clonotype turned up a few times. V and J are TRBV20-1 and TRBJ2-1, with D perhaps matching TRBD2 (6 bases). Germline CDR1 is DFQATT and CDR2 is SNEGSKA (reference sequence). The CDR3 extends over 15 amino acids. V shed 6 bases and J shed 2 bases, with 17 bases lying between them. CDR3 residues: CSAPNAGRTYNEQFF. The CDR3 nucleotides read TGCAGTGCGCCGAACGCGGGAAGAACCTACAATGAGCAGTTCTTC.

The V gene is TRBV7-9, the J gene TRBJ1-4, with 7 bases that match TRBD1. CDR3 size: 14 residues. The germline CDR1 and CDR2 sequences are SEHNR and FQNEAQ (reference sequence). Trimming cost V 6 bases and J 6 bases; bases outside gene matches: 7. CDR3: CASRLDREDEKLFF. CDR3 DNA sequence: TGTGCCAGCAGACTTGACAGGGAGGATGAAAAACTGTTTTTT.

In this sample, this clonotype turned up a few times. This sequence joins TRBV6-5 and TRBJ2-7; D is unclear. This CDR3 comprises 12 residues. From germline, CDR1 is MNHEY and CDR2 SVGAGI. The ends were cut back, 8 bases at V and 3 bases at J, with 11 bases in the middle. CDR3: CASGRAFYEQYF. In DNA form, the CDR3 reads TGTGCCAGCGGAAGGGCCTTCTACGAGCAGTACTTC.